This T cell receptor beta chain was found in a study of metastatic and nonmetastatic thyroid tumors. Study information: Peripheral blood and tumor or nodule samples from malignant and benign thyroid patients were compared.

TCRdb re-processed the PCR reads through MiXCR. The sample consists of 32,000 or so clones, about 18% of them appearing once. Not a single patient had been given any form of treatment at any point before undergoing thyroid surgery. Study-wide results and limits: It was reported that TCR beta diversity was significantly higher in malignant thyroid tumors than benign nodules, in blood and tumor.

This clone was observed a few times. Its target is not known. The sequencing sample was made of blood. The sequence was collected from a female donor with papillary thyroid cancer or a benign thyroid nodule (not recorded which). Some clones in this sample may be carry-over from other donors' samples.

The CDR3 reads CASRKGGGNTGELFF. The CDR3 DNA follows: TGCGCCAGCAGAAAAGGGGGAGGAAACACCGGGGAGCTGTTTTTT. This chain joins TRBV5-1 and TRBJ2-2; D is possibly TRBD1 or TRBD2 (6 bases each). There are 15 residues in the CDR3. CDR1 SGHRS and CDR2 YFSETQ come from the germline V gene. Trimming stripped 5 bases from V and 2 bases from J, with 13 bases between.